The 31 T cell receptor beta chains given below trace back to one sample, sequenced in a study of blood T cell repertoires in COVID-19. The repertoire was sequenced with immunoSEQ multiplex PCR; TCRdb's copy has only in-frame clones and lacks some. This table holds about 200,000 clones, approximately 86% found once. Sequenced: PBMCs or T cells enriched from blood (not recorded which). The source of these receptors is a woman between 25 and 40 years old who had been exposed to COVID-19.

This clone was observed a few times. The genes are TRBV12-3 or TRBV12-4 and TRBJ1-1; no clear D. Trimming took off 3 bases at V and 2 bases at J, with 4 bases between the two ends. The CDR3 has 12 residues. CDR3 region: CASSFSNTEAFF. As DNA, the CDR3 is TGTGCCAGCAGTTTTTCTAACACTGAAGCTTTCTTT.

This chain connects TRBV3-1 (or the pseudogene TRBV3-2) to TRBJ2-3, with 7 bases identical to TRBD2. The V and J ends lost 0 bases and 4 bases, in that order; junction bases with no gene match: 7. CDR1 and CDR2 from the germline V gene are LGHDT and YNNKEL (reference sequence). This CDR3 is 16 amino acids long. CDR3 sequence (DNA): TGTGCCAGCAGCCAAGATCGACTAGCAATCCCAGATACGCAGTATTTT. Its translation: CASSQDRLAIPDTQYF.

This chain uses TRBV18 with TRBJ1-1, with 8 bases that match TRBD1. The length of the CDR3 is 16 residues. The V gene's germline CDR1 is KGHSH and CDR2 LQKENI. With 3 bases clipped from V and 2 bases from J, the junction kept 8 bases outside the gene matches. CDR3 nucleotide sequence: TGTGCCAGCTCACCTCAGACAGGGGATCTCAACACTGAAGCTTTCTTT. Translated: CASSPQTGDLNTEAFF.

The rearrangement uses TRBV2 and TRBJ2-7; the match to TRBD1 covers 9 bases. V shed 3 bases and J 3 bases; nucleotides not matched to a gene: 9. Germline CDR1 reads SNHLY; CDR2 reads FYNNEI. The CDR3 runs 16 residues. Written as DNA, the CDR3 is TGTGCCAGCAGTGAGAGGACAGGGGTTGCGGGCTACGAGCAGTACTTC. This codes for CASSERTGVAGYEQYF.

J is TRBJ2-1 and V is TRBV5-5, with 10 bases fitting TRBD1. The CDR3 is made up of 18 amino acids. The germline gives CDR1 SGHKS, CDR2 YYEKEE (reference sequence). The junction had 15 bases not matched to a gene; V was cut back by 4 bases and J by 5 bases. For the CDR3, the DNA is TGTGCCAGCAGCGTGAGGGCCAGGACAGGGGGGACTGACAATGAGCAGTTCTTC. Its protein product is CASSVRARTGGTDNEQFF.

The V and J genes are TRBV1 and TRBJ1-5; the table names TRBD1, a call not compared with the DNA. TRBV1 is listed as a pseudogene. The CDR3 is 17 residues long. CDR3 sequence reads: CTSSQNSGGRSNQPQHF. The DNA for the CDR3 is TGCACCAGCAGCCAAAACTCCGGTGGGCGTAGCAATCAGCCCCAGCATTTT.

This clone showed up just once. The CDR3 coding sequence is TGCAGTGCTAGTCGTCGTACTAATGAAAAACTGTTTTTT. Translating gives CSASRRTNEKLFF. The chain employs TRBV20-1 and TRBJ1-4; D gene unclear. V lost 3 bases and J lost 2, with 7 bases in between. CDR3 length: 13 residues. Germline loops: CDR1 DFQATT, CDR2 SNEGSKA (reference sequence).

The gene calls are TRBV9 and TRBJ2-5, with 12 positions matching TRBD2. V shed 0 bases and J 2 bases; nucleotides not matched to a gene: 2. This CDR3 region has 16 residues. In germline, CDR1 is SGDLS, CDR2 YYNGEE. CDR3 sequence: CASSVVTSGGQETQYF. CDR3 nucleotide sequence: TGTGCCAGCAGCGTAGTCACTAGCGGGGGGCAAGAGACCCAGTACTTC.

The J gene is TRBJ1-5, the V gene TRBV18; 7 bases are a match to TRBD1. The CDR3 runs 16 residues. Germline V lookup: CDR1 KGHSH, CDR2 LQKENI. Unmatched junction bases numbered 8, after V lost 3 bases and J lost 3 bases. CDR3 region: CASSPQGQLANQPQHF. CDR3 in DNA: TGTGCCAGCTCACCCCAGGGACAGTTAGCCAATCAGCCCCAGCATTTT.

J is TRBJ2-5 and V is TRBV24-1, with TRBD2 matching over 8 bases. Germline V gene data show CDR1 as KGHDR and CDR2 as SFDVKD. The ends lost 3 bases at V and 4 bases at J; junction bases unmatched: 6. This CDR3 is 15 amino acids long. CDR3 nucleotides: TGTGCCACCAGTGATGTTAGCGGGACGCGAGAGACCCAGTACTTC. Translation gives CATSDVSGTRETQYF.

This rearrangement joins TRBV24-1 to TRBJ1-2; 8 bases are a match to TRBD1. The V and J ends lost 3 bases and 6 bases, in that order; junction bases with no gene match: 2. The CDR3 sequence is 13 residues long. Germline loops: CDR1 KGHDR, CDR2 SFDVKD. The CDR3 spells CATSDMTGDGYTF. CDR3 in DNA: TGTGCCACCAGTGATATGACAGGGGATGGCTACACCTTC.

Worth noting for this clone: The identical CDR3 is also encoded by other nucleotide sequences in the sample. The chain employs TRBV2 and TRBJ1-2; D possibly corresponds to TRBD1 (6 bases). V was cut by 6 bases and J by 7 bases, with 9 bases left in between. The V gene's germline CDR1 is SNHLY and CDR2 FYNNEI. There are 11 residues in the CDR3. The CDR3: CASRTGSGYTF. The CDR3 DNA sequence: TGTGCCAGCAGGACAGGTTCTGGCTACACCTTC.

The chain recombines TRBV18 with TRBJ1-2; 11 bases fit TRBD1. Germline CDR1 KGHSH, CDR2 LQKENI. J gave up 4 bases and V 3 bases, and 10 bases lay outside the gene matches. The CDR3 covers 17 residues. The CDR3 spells CASSPTGQGERSYGYTF. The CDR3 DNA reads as TGTGCCAGCTCACCCACGGGACAGGGGGAAAGGAGCTATGGCTACACCTTC.

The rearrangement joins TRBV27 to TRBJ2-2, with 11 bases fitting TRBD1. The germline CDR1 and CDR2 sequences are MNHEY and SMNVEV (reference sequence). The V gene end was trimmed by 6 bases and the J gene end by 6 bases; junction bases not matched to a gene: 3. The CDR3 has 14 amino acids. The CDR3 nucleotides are TGTGCCAGCAGGACGGGACAGGGGGCCGGGGAGCTGTTTTTT. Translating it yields CASRTGQGAGELFF.

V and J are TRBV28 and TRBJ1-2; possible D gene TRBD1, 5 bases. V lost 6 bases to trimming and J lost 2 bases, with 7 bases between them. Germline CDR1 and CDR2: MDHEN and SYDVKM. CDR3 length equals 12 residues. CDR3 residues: CASREGNYGYTF. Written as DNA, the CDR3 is TGTGCCAGCAGGGAGGGGAACTATGGCTACACCTTC.

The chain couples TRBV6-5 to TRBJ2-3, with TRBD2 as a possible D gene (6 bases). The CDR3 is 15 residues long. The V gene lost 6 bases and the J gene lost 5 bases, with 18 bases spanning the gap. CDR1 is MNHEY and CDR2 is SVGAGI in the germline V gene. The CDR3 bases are TGTGCCAGCAGCCAACCCGACGGGGGACTAGATACGCAGTATTTT. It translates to CASSQPDGGLDTQYF.

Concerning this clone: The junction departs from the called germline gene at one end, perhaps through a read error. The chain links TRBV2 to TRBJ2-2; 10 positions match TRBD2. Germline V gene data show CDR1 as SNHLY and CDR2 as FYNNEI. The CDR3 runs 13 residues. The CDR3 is CASSAALAGGLFF. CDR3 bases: TGTGCCAGCAGTGCAGCATTAGCGGGGGGGCTGTTTTTT.

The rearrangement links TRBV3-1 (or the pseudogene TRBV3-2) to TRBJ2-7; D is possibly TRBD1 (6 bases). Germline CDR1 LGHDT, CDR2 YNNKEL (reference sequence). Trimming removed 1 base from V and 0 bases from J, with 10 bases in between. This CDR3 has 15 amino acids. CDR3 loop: CASSQGGGVSYEQYF. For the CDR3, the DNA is TGTGCCAGCAGCCAAGGAGGGGGTGTCTCCTACGAGCAGTACTTC.

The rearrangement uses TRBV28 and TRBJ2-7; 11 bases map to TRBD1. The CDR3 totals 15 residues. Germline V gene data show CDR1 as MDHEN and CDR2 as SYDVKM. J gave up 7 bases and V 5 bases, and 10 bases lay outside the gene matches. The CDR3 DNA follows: TGTGCCAGCAGTACCCCCGGGGACAGGGGGGGGGAGCAGTACTTC. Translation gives CASSTPGDRGGEQYF.

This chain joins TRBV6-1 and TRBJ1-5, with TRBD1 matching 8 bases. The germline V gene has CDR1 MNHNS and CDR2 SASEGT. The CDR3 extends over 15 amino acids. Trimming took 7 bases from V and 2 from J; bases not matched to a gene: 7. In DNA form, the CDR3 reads TGTGCCAGCAAAACAGGGGGAAGGGGCAATCAGCCCCAGCATTTT. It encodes CASKTGGRGNQPQHF.

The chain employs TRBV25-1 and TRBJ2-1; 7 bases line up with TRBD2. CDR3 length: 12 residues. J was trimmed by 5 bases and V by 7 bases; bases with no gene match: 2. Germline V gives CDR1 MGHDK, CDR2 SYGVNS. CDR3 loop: CASTRGDNEQFF. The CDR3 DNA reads TGTGCCAGCACCCGGGGGGACAATGAGCAGTTCTTC.

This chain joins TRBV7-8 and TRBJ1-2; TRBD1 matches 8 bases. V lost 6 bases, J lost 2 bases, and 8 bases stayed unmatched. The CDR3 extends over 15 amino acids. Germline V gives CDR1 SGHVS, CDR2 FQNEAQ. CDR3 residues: CASSEFRQGNYGYTF. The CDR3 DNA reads TGTGCCAGCAGTGAATTTCGACAGGGGAACTATGGCTACACCTTC.

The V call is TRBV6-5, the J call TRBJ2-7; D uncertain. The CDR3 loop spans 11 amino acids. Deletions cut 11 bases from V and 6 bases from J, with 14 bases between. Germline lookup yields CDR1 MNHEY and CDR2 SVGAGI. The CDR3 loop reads CASSVGAEQYF. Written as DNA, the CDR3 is TGTGCCTCATCGGTGGGCGCCGAGCAGTACTTC.

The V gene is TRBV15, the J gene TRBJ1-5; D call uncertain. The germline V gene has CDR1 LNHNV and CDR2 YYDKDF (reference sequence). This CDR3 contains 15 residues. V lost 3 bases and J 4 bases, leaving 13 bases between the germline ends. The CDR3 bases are TGTGCCACCAGCAGGCCCGGACTGAGGAATCAGCCCCAGCATTTT. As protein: CATSRPGLRNQPQHF.

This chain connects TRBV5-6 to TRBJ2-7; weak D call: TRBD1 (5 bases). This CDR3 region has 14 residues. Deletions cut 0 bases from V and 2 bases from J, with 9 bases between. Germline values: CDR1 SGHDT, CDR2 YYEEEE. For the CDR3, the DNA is TGTGCCAGCAGCTTGGACAGGTTAGCCTACGAGCAGTACTTC. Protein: CASSLDRLAYEQYF.

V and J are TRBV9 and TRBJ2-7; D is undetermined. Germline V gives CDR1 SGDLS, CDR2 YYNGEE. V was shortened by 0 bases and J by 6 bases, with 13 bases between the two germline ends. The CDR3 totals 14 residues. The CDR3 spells CASSVDPERSEQYF. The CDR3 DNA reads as TGTGCCAGCAGCGTAGACCCAGAACGAAGCGAGCAGTACTTC.

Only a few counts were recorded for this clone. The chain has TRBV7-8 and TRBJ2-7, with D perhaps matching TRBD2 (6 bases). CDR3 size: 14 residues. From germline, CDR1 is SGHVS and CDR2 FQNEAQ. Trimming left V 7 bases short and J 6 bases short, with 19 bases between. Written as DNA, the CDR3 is TGTGCCAGCACGGGCGGGGAGGCGTATGGCGAGCAGTACTTC. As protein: CASTGGEAYGEQYF.

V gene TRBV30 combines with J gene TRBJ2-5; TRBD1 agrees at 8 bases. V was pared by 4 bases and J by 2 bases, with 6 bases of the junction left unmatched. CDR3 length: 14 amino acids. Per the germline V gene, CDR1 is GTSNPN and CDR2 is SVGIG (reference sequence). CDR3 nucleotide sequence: TGTGCCTGGATCCTCAGGGGGCGACAAGAGACCCAGTACTTC. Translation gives CAWILRGRQETQYF.

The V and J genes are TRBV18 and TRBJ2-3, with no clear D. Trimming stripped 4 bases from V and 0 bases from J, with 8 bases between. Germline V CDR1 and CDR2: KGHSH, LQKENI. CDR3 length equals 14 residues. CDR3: CASSLRASTDTQYF. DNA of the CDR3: TGTGCCAGCTCACTCCGCGCCAGCACAGATACGCAGTATTTT.

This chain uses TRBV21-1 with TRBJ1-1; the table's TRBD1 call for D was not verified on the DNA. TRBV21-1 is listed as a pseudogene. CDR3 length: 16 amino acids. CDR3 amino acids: CASSPVEGTTNTEAFF. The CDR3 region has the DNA TGTGCCAGCAGCCCGGTCGAGGGGACAACGAACACTGAAGCTTTCTTT.

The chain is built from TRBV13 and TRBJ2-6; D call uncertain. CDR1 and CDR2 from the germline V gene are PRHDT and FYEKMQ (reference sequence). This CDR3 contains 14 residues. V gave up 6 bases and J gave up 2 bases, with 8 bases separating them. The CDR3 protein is CASSREAGANVLTF. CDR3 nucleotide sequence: TGTGCCAGCAGTCGTGAGGCTGGGGCCAACGTCCTGACTTTC.